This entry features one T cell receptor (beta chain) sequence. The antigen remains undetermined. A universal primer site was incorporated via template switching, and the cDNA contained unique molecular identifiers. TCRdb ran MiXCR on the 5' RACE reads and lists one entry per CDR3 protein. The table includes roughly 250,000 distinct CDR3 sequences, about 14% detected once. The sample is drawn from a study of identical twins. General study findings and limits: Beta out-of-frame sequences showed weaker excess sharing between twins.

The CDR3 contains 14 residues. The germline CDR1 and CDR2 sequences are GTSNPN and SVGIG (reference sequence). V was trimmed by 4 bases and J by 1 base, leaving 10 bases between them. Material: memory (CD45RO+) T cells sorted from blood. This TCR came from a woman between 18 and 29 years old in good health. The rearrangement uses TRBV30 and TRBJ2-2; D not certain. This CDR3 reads CAWTRLRNTGELFF. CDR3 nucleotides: TGTGCCTGGACAAGGCTTAGGAACACCGGGGAGCTGTTTTTT.